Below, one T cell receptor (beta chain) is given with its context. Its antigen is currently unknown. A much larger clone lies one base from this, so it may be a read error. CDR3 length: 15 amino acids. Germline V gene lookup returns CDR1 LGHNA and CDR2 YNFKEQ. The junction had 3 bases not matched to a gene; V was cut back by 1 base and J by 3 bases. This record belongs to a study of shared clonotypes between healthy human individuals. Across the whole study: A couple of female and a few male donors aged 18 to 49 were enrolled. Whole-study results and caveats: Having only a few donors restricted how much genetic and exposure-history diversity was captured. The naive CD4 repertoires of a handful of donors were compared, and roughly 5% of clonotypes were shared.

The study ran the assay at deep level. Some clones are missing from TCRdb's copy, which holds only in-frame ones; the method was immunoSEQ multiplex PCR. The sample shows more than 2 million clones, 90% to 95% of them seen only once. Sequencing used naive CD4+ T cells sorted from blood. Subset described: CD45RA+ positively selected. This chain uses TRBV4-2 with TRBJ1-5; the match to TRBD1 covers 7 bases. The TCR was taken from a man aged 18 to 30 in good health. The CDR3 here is CASSQGQGDNQPQHF. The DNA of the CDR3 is TGTGCCAGCAGCCAAGGACAGGGAGACAATCAGCCCCAGCATTTT.